This entry concerns a single T cell receptor beta chain. Antigen specificity is unknown. The PCR made use of 60 Vbeta and 13 Jbeta primers. Using immunoSEQ multiplex PCR, the repertoire was profiled, and TCRdb retains in-frame clones only, with some absent. The sample holds about 59,000 clones, about 69% seen once. This entry is derived from a study of cytomegalovirus exposure and HLA in healthy donors. Study results and limitations: Across donors, presence/absence analyses took sequencing depth to be roughly uniform. 87-base-pair reads could not separate some V segments, including TRBV6-2 and TRBV6-3.

The CDR3 runs 15 residues. Per the germline V gene, CDR1 is MDHEN and CDR2 is SYDVKM. V lost 3 bases and J lost 1, with 11 bases in between. Each of the donors was a healthy bone marrow donor. This sequence was found in a man aged 25-45 years in good health and CMV-seropositive. The chain is built from TRBV28 and TRBJ2-3, with D maybe TRBD2 (6 bases). The sequenced material came from PBMCs. CDR3 sequence reads: CASSLPGGGTDTQYF. For the CDR3, the DNA is TGTGCCAGCAGTTTGCCCGGGGGAGGCACAGATACGCAGTATTTT.